These 15 T cell receptor beta chains originate from one sample sequenced in a study of shared T cell receptors in the human thymus. Data came from immunoSEQ multiplex PCR; TCRdb stores just in-frame clones and leaves some out. The sample records roughly 560,000 clones, about 80% being singletons. The data also belong to a second study, concerning human thymus T cells.

The material sequenced was thymocytes. Receptors were obtained from a boy younger than two with a congenital heart defect.

The rearrangement joins TRBV23-1 to TRBJ1-2; D is perhaps TRBD1 (5 bases). TRBV23-1 is an ORF; its function is uncertain. Trimming removed 4 bases at V and 4 bases at J, with 10 bases between. The length of the CDR3 is 13 residues. The CDR3 loop reads CASSRKGFYGYTF. In nucleotides, the CDR3 is TGCGCCAGCAGTCGAAAGGGGTTCTATGGCTACACCTTC.

The chain joins TRBV7-3 to TRBJ1-1, with D possibly matching TRBD1 (6 bases). Germline V lookup: CDR1 SGHTA, CDR2 FQGTGA. V gave up 1 base and J gave up 0 bases, with 9 bases separating them. The CDR3 loop spans 15 amino acids. The CDR3 sequence is CASSLNRALNTEAFF. CDR3 DNA: TGTGCCAGCAGCTTAAACAGGGCTTTGAACACTGAAGCTTTCTTT.

The V call is TRBV29-1, the J call TRBJ2-3, with 8 bases identical to TRBD1. Germline V gives CDR1 SQVTM, CDR2 ANQGSEA. This CDR3 spans 14 amino acids. V lost 6 bases, J lost 2 bases, and 7 bases stayed unmatched. CDR3 sequence (DNA): TGCAGCGTAGCCCAGGGGGCCTTCACAGATACGCAGTATTTT. Amino acids: CSVAQGAFTDTQYF.

This clone was found a few times. J is TRBJ2-7 and V is TRBV10-1; possibly TRBD2 for D (6 bases). The V gene's germline CDR1 is WNHNN and CDR2 SYGVQD (reference sequence). CDR3 length equals 14 residues. Trimming shortened V by 6 bases and J by 5 bases, and 17 bases separated the two germline ends. DNA for the CDR3: TGCGCCAGCAGCAACTACCGGGAGAAGAACGAGCAGTACTTC. Its translation is CASSNYREKNEQYF.

This chain uses TRBV20-1 with TRBJ2-1, with D uncertain. V was trimmed by 7 bases and J by 6 bases, leaving 7 bases between them. The CDR3 is 10 residues long. Germline CDR1 and CDR2: DFQATT and SNEGSKA (reference sequence). This CDR3 reads CSGRANEQFF. The CDR3 nucleotides are TGCAGTGGTAGGGCCAATGAGCAGTTCTTC.

V usage is TRBV9 and J usage is TRBJ2-7; 7 bases match TRBD2. The CDR3 loop spans 15 amino acids. Germline V gene data show CDR1 as SGDLS and CDR2 as YYNGEE. V gave up 4 bases and J gave up 2 bases; unmatched junction bases: 9. The CDR3 here is CASSLAPSGPYEQYF. The CDR3 DNA sequence: TGTGCCAGCAGCCTCGCCCCTAGCGGCCCCTACGAGCAGTACTTC. The full variable domain, in which reference TRBV9 and TRBJ2-7 provide the parts outside the CDR3, is DSGVTQTPKHLITATGQRVTLRCSPRSGDLSVYWYQQSLDQGLQFLIQYYNGEERAKGNILERFSAQQFPDLHSELNLSSLELGDSALYFCASSLAPSGPYEQYFGPGTRLTVT.

The count of this clone is one. V and J are TRBV5-6 and TRBJ2-3, with D perhaps matching TRBD2 (6 bases). CDR1 and CDR2 (germline): SGHDT, YYEEEE. This CDR3 spans 17 amino acids. Trimming pared 1 base from V and 6 bases from J, leaving 21 bases between. CDR3 residues: CASSLLSAGGITDTQYF. CDR3 coding DNA: TGTGCCAGCAGCTTGCTTTCGGCTGGGGGGATAACGGATACGCAGTATTTT. Looking up the rest from reference TRBV5-6 and TRBJ2-3 gives the full variable domain: DAGVTQSPTHLIKTRGQQVTLRCSPKSGHDTVSWYQQALGQGPQFIFQYYEEEERQRGNFPDRFSGHQFPNYSSELNVNALLLGDSALYLCASSLLSAGGITDTQYFGPGTRLTVL.

V and J are TRBV7-8 and TRBJ2-2; TRBD1 aligns across 9 bases. Germline V gene lookup returns CDR1 SGHVS and CDR2 FQNEAQ. This CDR3 region has 21 residues. V trimming: 1 base; J trimming: 3 bases; junction bases outside the gene matches: 18. The CDR3 loop is CASSLGGPGQGSGRDTGELFF. In DNA form, the CDR3 reads TGTGCCAGCAGCTTAGGGGGGCCGGGACAGGGATCGGGGAGGGACACCGGGGAGCTGTTTTTT.

There are a few counts of this clone. The chain carries TRBV28 and TRBJ2-7, with 9 bases fitting TRBD1. The germline V gene has CDR1 MDHEN and CDR2 SYDVKM. CDR3 length equals 14 residues. The V gene end was trimmed by 6 bases and the J gene end by 2 bases; junction bases not matched to a gene: 5. CDR3 residues: CASSRDRGAYEQYF. The DNA of the CDR3 is TGTGCCAGCAGCCGAGACAGGGGGGCCTACGAGCAGTACTTC.

This chain connects TRBV13 to TRBJ1-1, with 8 bases identical to TRBD1. Trimming took 5 bases from V and 4 from J; bases not matched to a gene: 9. Germline V CDR1 and CDR2: PRHDT, FYEKMQ (reference sequence). The CDR3 is 15 residues long. DNA of the CDR3: TGTGCCAGCAGCAACGGAGCAGGGGGCAGCACTGAAGCTTTCTTT. Protein product: CASSNGAGGSTEAFF.

The chain joins TRBV5-4 to TRBJ1-2; 7 bases align to TRBD1. Per germline, CDR1 SGHNT and CDR2 YYREEE (reference sequence). This CDR3 spans 18 amino acids. Germline trimming cut 4 bases from V and 1 base from J; bases unmatched to any gene: 16. The CDR3 DNA reads TGTGCCAGCAGCCACGCCGGGACAGCCAAAGGAGATAACTATGGCTACACCTTC. Amino acids: CASSHAGTAKGDNYGYTF.

This clone has only a few counts. This sequence joins TRBV4-3 and TRBJ2-7, with D perhaps TRBD2 (5 bases). Between the trimmed V and J ends, which lost 4 bases and 4 bases, there was a span of 20 bases. CDR3 length equals 16 residues. Per the germline V gene, CDR1 is LGHNA and CDR2 is YSLEER. The CDR3 sequence: CASSREAVEGGYEQYF. The CDR3 nucleotides are TGCGCCAGCAGCCGAGAAGCGGTAGAGGGCGGGTACGAGCAGTACTTC.

This sequence joins TRBV5-1 and TRBJ2-2, with 12 bases matching TRBD2. In germline, CDR1 is SGHRS, CDR2 YFSETQ. The V gene end was trimmed by 4 bases and the J gene end by 5 bases; junction bases not matched to a gene: 3. This CDR3 has 15 amino acids. CDR3 region: CASSPGTSGTGELFF. The CDR3 DNA reads as TGCGCCAGCAGCCCTGGGACTAGCGGGACCGGGGAGCTGTTTTTT.

The J gene is TRBJ2-7, the V gene TRBV14; 8 bases fit TRBD2. The germline V gene encodes CDR1 SGHDN and CDR2 FVKESK. J lost 0 bases, V lost 1 base, and 14 bases had no gene match. The CDR3 consists of 19 residues. The CDR3 DNA is TGTGCCAGCAGCCAAGCCCCTCTGCCGGGGCGGGGGGCCTCCTACGAGCAGTACTTC. Amino acids: CASSQAPLPGRGASYEQYF. Variable domain in full (rest from reference TRBV14 and TRBJ2-7): EAGVTQFPSHSVIEKGQTVTLRCDPISGHDNLYWYRRVMGKEIKFLLHFVKESKQDESGMPNNRFLAERTGGTYSTLKVQPAELEDSGVYFCASSQAPLPGRGASYEQYFGPGTRLTVT.

The J gene is TRBJ2-1, the V gene TRBV28; 9 bases agree with TRBD2. V trimming: 5 bases; J trimming: 5 bases; junction bases outside the gene matches: 7. CDR1 MDHEN and CDR2 SYDVKM come from the germline V gene. CDR3 size: 15 residues. The CDR3 loop reads CASSPKREVDNEQFF. DNA of the CDR3: TGTGCCAGCAGTCCGAAGCGGGAGGTAGACAATGAGCAGTTCTTC. The full variable domain, with the rest looked up from reference TRBV28 and TRBJ2-1, is DVKVTQSSRYLVKRTGEKVFLECVQDMDHENMFWYRQDPGLGLRLIYFSYDVKMKEKGDIPEGYSVSREKKERFSLILESASTNQTSMYLCASSPKREVDNEQFFGPGTRLTVL.